The 20 T cell receptor beta chains below all came from one sample that was sequenced in a study of cytomegalovirus exposure and HLA in healthy donors. Repertoires were generated with immunoSEQ multiplex PCR, while TCRdb's copy carries only in-frame clones and drops some. The sample gives over 150,000 clones, roughly 88% of which show up once; under 15% is in the top ten. The sequenced material came from PBMCs. These TCRs come from a woman in her 30s in good health and CMV-seropositive.

The rearrangement uses TRBV27 and TRBJ2-7, with TRBD1 identical over 9 bases. Germline CDR1 reads MNHEY; CDR2 reads SMNVEV (reference sequence). The ends lost 0 bases at V and 6 bases at J; junction bases unmatched: 15. The CDR3 is made up of 18 amino acids. The CDR3 DNA follows: TGTGCCAGCAGTTTATCAGCGCCCTGGACAGGGGTCTCCGGCGAGCAGTACTTC. It encodes CASSLSAPWTGVSGEQYF.

This chain connects TRBV4-2 to TRBJ1-1; D might be TRBD1 (6 bases). The V end lost 2 bases, the J end lost 4 bases, and 14 bases lay between the germline ends. The CDR3 contains 15 residues. Germline V gene lookup returns CDR1 LGHNA and CDR2 YNFKEQ. Here the CDR3 reads CASSQPKGGVTEAFF. CDR3 DNA sequence: TGTGCCAGCAGCCAACCCAAGGGGGGGGTCACTGAAGCTTTCTTT.

The J gene is TRBJ2-5, the V gene TRBV5-6; D is undetermined. The CDR3 covers 12 residues. Between the trimmed V and J ends, which lost 4 bases and 5 bases, there was a span of 9 bases. Germline values: CDR1 SGHDT, CDR2 YYEEEE. CDR3: CASSLARETQYF. The DNA of the CDR3 is TGTGCCAGCAGCCTGGCACGGGAGACCCAGTACTTC.

V is TRBV4-2 and J is TRBJ1-1; D might be TRBD1 (6 bases). CDR3 length equals 14 residues. V was cut by 0 bases and J by 8 bases, with 13 bases left in between. CDR1 is LGHNA and CDR2 is YNFKEQ in the germline V gene. CDR3 coding DNA: TGTGCCAGCAGCCAAGATAGCCAGGGGACCGAAGCTTTCTTT. It translates to CASSQDSQGTEAFF.

This chain joins TRBV6-5 and TRBJ2-2; 8 nucleotides align to TRBD2. Germline V lookup: CDR1 MNHEY, CDR2 SVGAGI. V was clipped by 4 bases and J by 4 bases; unmatched bases: 8. The CDR3 length is 16 residues. The CDR3 is CASSWGLDLRTGELFF. The CDR3 DNA reads as TGTGCCAGCAGTTGGGGACTAGATTTACGCACCGGGGAGCTGTTTTTT.

The V call is TRBV4-2, the J call TRBJ2-4; a weak D match, TRBD2 (5 bases). The CDR3 contains 14 residues. Trimming took 4 bases from V and 1 from J, leaving 8 bases between them. Germline CDR1 is LGHNA and CDR2 is YNFKEQ. The CDR3 here is CASSRSEAKNIQYF. CDR3 nucleotides: TGTGCCAGCAGCCGTAGCGAGGCCAAAAACATTCAGTACTTC.

The CDR3 DNA is TGCGCCAGCAGCCTGGACAAGAACTATGGCTACACCTTC. It yields the protein CASSLDKNYGYTF. This chain connects TRBV4-1 to TRBJ1-2, with D perhaps matching TRBD1 (5 bases). In germline, CDR1 is MGHRA, CDR2 YSYEKL. V dropped 4 bases and J dropped 2 bases, with 8 bases sitting between them. The CDR3 runs to 13 residues.

The V call is TRBV9, the J call TRBJ1-3, with D unclear. Trimming stripped 2 bases from V and 0 bases from J, with 15 bases between. The CDR3 spans 17 residues. Germline assignment: CDR1 SGDLS and CDR2 YYNGEE. The CDR3 DNA is TGTGCCAGCAGCGTTGGCGACTGGCGAGTCTCTGGAAACACCATATATTTT. Amino acids: CASSVGDWRVSGNTIYF.

The rearrangement links TRBV29-1 to TRBJ2-5; D not certain. Germline-derived CDR1 and CDR2 are SQVTM and ANQGSEA. Trimming stripped 0 bases from V and 3 bases from J, with 5 bases between. The CDR3 has 12 amino acids. CDR3 sequence reads: CSVEDREETQYF. Written as DNA, the CDR3 is TGCAGCGTTGAAGATCGAGAAGAGACCCAGTACTTC.

The chain couples TRBV5-6 to TRBJ1-2; possibly TRBD1 for D (5 bases). CDR3 length equals 12 residues. Per the germline V gene, CDR1 is SGHDT and CDR2 is YYEEEE. V lost 0 bases to trimming and J lost 10 bases, with 10 bases between them. The CDR3 region is CASSLEAGSYTF. CDR3 coding DNA: TGTGCCAGCAGCTTGGAAGCAGGGTCCTACACCTTC.

The rearrangement uses TRBV6-5 and TRBJ2-1, with D perhaps TRBD1 (5 bases). The germline V gene has CDR1 MNHEY and CDR2 SVGAGI. The length of the CDR3 is 13 residues. Deletions cut 3 bases from V and 9 bases from J, with 12 bases between. The CDR3 DNA follows: TGTGCCAGCAGTTATAAGGGGCATATTGAGCAGTTCTTC. Its translation: CASSYKGHIEQFF.

The J gene is TRBJ2-2, the V gene TRBV30, with TRBD2 matching 8 bases. The CDR3 is 16 amino acids. J gave up 5 bases and V 3 bases, and 11 bases lay outside the gene matches. Germline V CDR1 and CDR2: GTSNPN, SVGIG (reference sequence). The CDR3 sequence is CAWRVKSGSGTGELFF. CDR3 sequence (DNA): TGTGCCTGGAGGGTGAAGAGCGGGAGCGGGACCGGGGAGCTGTTTTTT.

CDR3 sequence (DNA): TGCGCCAGCAGCCCGGACAGGAGCACAGATACGCAGTATTTT. Residues: CASSPDRSTDTQYF. The J gene is TRBJ2-3, the V gene TRBV5-1, with 7 bases fitting TRBD1. Germline V gene lookup returns CDR1 SGHRS and CDR2 YFSETQ. Germline trimming cut 4 bases from V and 0 bases from J; bases unmatched to any gene: 2. The CDR3 spans 14 residues.

The chain has TRBV4-1 and TRBJ2-7, with D maybe TRBD1 (6 bases). The CDR3 sequence is 15 residues long. Trimming shortened V by 4 bases and J by 3 bases, and 16 bases separated the two germline ends. Germline loops: CDR1 MGHRA, CDR2 YSYEKL. CDR3 loop: CASSPGRGQNYEQYF. CDR3 DNA: TGCGCCAGCAGCCCCGGTCGAGGACAGAACTACGAGCAGTACTTC.

The chain uses TRBV28 and TRBJ1-2, with D perhaps matching TRBD1 (5 bases). The CDR3 consists of 14 residues. The V gene lost 6 bases and the J gene lost 1 base, with 12 bases spanning the gap. The germline gives CDR1 MDHEN, CDR2 SYDVKM. The CDR3 loop is CASSRSGINYGYTF. CDR3 nucleotide sequence: TGTGCCAGCAGCCGATCAGGGATTAACTATGGCTACACCTTC.

This chain links TRBV7-9 with TRBJ2-1; 7 bases are shared with TRBD2. The CDR3 is made up of 17 amino acids. The V segment lost 1 base and the J segment 6 bases; nucleotides outside the gene matches: 12. Germline lookup yields CDR1 SEHNR and CDR2 FQNEAQ (reference sequence). The CDR3 sequence: CASSLGNGRWVINEQFF. CDR3 coding DNA: TGTGCCAGCAGCTTAGGTAACGGGAGGTGGGTAATCAATGAGCAGTTCTTC.

This rearrangement joins TRBV2 to TRBJ1-4; D remains unclear. Between the trimmed V and J ends, which lost 4 bases and 5 bases, there was a span of 8 bases. Germline values: CDR1 SNHLY, CDR2 FYNNEI. CDR3 length: 13 residues. CDR3 bases: TGTGCCAGCAGTGTTGAGAGAAATGAAAAACTGTTTTTT. It encodes CASSVERNEKLFF.

The DNA for the CDR3 is TGTGCCTGGAGTCCCGGAAGCAGTGGGGGGGATACGCAGTATTTT. This encodes CAWSPGSSGGDTQYF. The rearrangement joins TRBV30 to TRBJ2-3; tentative D call: TRBD2 (6 bases). Trimming stripped 2 bases from V and 6 bases from J, with 18 bases between. This CDR3 region has 15 residues. The germline V gene has CDR1 GTSNPN and CDR2 SVGIG (reference sequence).

The chain joins TRBV9 to TRBJ1-3, with no clear D. CDR1 is SGDLS and CDR2 is YYNGEE in the germline V gene. Trimming took 0 bases from V and 0 from J, leaving 19 bases between them. The CDR3 is 19 residues long. The DNA for the CDR3 is TGTGCCAGCAGCGTAGGCGTCTCGGAGGGTTCACGCTCTGGAAACACCATATATTTT. It is translated as CASSVGVSEGSRSGNTIYF.

This chain uses TRBV28 with TRBJ2-1; TRBD2 aligns across 9 bases. CDR3 length: 17 residues. The germline V gene encodes CDR1 MDHEN and CDR2 SYDVKM. V gave up 4 bases and J gave up 5 bases; unmatched junction bases: 12. CDR3 loop: CASSSAWGAGGNNEQFF. In nucleotides, the CDR3 is TGTGCCAGCAGTTCCGCTTGGGGTGCGGGAGGGAACAATGAGCAGTTCTTC.